Shown below are 7 T cell receptor beta chains from a single sample sequenced in a study of OX40 agonist ivuxolimab in advanced cancers. Some clones are missing from TCRdb's copy, which holds only in-frame ones; the method was immunoSEQ multiplex PCR. Of approximately 35,000 clones in the sample, approximately 80% are singletons; the top ten hold 20% to 25%. The source was CD4+ or CD8+ T cells sorted from blood, collected in a trial of the OX40 agonist ivuxolimab. These receptors were collected from an adult with an advanced solid tumor such as melanoma, head and neck, liver or kidney cancer.

CDR3 sequence (DNA): TGTGCCAGCAGACATAACCTGGGCGGGGGGTTCTACAATGAGCAGTTCTTC. It encodes CASRHNLGGGFYNEQFF. The chain combines TRBV28 with TRBJ2-1; 8 positions agree with TRBD2. Germline-derived CDR1 and CDR2 are MDHEN and SYDVKM. The CDR3 runs 17 residues. With V trimmed by 6 bases and J by 3 bases, 13 bases remained unmatched.

The genes are TRBV7-1 and TRBJ2-1, with 7 bases identical to TRBD2. TRBV7-1 has ORF status, its function being uncertain. The CDR3 extends over 15 amino acids. V lost 4 bases and J lost 8; bases outside the gene matches: 11. CDR3 coding DNA: TGTGCCAGCAGCTTAGAGTGGGGAGGGACGGATGAGCAGTTCTTC. Its translation is CASSLEWGGTDEQFF.

This clone was recorded once. The chain is built from TRBV7-9 and TRBJ2-5; 7 nucleotides match TRBD1. CDR3 length: 15 amino acids. Trimming removed 5 bases from V and 1 base from J; junction bases left unmatched: 7. The germline V gene has CDR1 SEHNR and CDR2 FQNEAQ (reference sequence). The CDR3 sequence: CASSRETGIQETQYF. The CDR3 DNA reads as TGTGCCAGCAGCCGCGAGACAGGGATCCAAGAGACCCAGTACTTC.

The CDR3 spells CASSLALSGSTDTQYF. The DNA of the CDR3 is TGCGCCAGCAGCTTGGCCTTAAGTGGTAGCACAGATACGCAGTATTTT. This chain connects TRBV5-1 to TRBJ2-3; D unclear. The germline V and J ends were trimmed by 0 bases and 0 bases, with 11 bases remaining between them. This CDR3 region has 16 residues. CDR1 is SGHRS, CDR2 YFSETQ, per germline.

The rearrangement joins TRBV5-6 to TRBJ2-1; no clear D. CDR1 is SGHDT, CDR2 YYEEEE, per germline. Trimming removed 1 base at V and 6 bases at J, with 8 bases between. This CDR3 comprises 13 residues. CDR3 sequence (DNA): TGTGCCAGCAGCTTGTTCTGGGGCAATGAGCAGTTCTTC. Its translation is CASSLFWGNEQFF.

The V and J genes are TRBV15 and TRBJ1-2, with a tentative D call TRBD1 (6 bases). From germline, CDR1 is LNHNV and CDR2 YYDKDF (reference sequence). This CDR3 has 13 residues. Trimming took off 0 bases at V and 7 bases at J, with 9 bases between the two ends. The CDR3 sequence: CATSREGAGGYTF. The CDR3 DNA follows: TGTGCCACCAGCAGAGAGGGGGCCGGTGGCTACACCTTC. The full variable domain, rest sourced from reference TRBV15 and TRBJ1-2, is DAMVIQNPRYQVTQFGKPVTLSCSQTLNHNVMYWYQQKSSQAPKLLFHYYDKDFNNEADTPDNFQSRRPNTSFCFLDIRSPGLGDTAMYLCATSREGAGGYTFGSGTRLTVV.

The chain employs TRBV18 and TRBJ2-2; 9 nucleotides line up with TRBD1. Unmatched junction bases numbered 6, after V lost 4 bases and J lost 3 bases. Germline CDR1 is KGHSH and CDR2 is LQKENI. This CDR3 is built from 16 residues. This chain's CDR3 is CASSRSGQGYTGELFF. The DNA for the CDR3 is TGTGCCAGCTCACGATCGGGACAGGGCTACACCGGGGAGCTGTTTTTT.